One T cell receptor beta chain is described in this entry. This specimen comes from a study of cytomegalovirus exposure and HLA in healthy donors. PCR amplification relied on 60 Vbeta primers (plus 13 Jbeta primers). Sequencing was performed with immunoSEQ multiplex PCR; in TCRdb, only in-frame clones are kept and a portion is missing. The sample includes 95,000 to 100,000 clones, more than 70% of them seen just once. This CDR3 contains 13 residues. Trimming stripped 4 bases from V and 9 bases from J, with 14 bases between. Germline V gene lookup returns CDR1 SGDLS and CDR2 YYNGEE. This chain joins TRBV9 and TRBJ2-1; the D gene is possibly TRBD2 (5 bases). The sequenced sample was PBMCs. This sequence was found in a female donor in good health and CMV-seronegative. CDR3 in amino acids: CASSPEVTTEQFF. The CDR3 DNA reads TGTGCCAGCAGCCCAGAGGTGACTACTGAGCAGTTCTTC.